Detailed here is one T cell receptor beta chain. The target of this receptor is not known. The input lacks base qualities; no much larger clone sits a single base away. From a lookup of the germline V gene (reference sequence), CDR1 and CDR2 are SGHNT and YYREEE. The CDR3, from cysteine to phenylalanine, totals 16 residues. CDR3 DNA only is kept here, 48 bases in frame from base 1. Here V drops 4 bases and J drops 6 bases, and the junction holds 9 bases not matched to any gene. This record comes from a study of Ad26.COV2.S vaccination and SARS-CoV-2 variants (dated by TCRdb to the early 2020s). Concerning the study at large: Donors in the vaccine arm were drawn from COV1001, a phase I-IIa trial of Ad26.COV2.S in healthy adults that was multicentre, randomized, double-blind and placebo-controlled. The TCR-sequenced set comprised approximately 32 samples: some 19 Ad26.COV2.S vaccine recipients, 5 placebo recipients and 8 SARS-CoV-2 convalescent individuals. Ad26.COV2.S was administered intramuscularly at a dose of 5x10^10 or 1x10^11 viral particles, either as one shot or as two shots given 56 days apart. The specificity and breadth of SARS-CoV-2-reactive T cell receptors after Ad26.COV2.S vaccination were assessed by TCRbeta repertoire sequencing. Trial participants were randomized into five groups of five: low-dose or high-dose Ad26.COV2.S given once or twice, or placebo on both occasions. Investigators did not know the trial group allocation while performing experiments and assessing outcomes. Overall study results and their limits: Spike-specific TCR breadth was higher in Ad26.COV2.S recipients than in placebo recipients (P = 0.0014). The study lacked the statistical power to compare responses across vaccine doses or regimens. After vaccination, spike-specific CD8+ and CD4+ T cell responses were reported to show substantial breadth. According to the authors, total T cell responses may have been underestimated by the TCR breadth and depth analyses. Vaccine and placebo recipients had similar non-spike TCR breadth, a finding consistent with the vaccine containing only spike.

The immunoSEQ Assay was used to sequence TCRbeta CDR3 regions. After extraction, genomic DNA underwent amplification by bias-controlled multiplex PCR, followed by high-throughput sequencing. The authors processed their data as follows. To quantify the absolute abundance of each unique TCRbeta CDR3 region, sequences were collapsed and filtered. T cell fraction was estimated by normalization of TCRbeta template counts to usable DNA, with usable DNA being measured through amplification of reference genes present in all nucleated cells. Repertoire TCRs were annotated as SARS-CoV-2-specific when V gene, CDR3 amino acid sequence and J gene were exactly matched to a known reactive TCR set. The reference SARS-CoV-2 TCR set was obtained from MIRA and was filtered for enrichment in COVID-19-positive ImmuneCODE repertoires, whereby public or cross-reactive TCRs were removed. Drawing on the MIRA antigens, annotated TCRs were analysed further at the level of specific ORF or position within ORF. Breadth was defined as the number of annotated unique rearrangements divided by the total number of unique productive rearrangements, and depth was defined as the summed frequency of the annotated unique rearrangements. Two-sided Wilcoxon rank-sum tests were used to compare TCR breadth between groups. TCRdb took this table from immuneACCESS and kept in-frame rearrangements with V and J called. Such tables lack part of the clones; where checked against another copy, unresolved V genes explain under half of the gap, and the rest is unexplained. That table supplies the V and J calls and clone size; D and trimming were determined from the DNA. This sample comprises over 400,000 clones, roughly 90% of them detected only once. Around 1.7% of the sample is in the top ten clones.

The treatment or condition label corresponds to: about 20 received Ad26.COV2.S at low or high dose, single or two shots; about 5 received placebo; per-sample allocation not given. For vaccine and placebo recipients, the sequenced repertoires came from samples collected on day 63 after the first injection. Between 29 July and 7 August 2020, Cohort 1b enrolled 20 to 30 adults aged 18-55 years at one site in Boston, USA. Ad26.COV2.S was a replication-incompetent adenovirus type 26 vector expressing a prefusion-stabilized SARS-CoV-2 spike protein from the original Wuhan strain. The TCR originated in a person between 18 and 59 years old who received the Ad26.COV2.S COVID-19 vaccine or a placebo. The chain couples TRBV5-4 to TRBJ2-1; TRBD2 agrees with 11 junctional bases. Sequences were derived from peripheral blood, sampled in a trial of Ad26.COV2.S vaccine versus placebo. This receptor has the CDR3 CASSPQPSGGINEQFF. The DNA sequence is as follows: TGTGCCAGCAGCCCCCAACCTAGCGGGGGGATCAATGAGCAGTTCTTC.